A single sample is the source of the 11 T cell receptor beta chains below, sequenced in a study of blood T cell repertoires in COVID-19. Profiled with immunoSEQ multiplex PCR; TCRdb holds only in-frame clones, not every one. The sample holds some 220,000 clones; about 87% are singletons and the top ten take roughly 2.7%. Source material: PBMCs or T cells enriched from blood (not recorded which). Receptors originate from a woman aged 25 to 45 who had recovered from COVID-19.

The chain joins TRBV7-9 to TRBJ2-7, with D hard to call. Per germline, CDR1 SEHNR and CDR2 FQNEAQ (reference sequence). The CDR3 contains 13 residues. The V end lost 8 bases, the J end lost 3 bases, and 14 bases lay between the germline ends. The CDR3 sequence is CASFSEAVYEQYF. The CDR3 region has the DNA TGTGCCAGCTTCTCCGAGGCAGTCTACGAGCAGTACTTC.

The V call is TRBV7-9, the J call TRBJ2-1; 9 bases are shared with TRBD1. The CDR3 has 17 residues. Germline V gene lookup returns CDR1 SEHNR and CDR2 FQNEAQ (reference sequence). The trim removed 0 bases at V and 3 bases at J, leaving 6 bases unmatched. The DNA of the CDR3 is TGTGCCAGCAGCTTAGCGGGACAGGGTGGCCTCTACAATGAGCAGTTCTTC. Encoded protein: CASSLAGQGGLYNEQFF.

CDR3 sequence: CAISESRGASNTEAFF. The CDR3 DNA reads as TGTGCCATCAGTGAGTCGCGGGGGGCGTCGAACACTGAAGCTTTCTTT. This sequence joins TRBV10-3 and TRBJ1-1; possible D gene TRBD1, 6 bases. Trimming removed 0 bases from V and 1 base from J, with 12 bases in between. Germline assignment: CDR1 ENHRY and CDR2 SYGVKD. The CDR3 spans 16 residues.

The chain joins TRBV4-1 to TRBJ2-3; 10 bases align to TRBD2. CDR1 is MGHRA and CDR2 is YSYEKL in the germline V gene. The trim removed 3 bases at V and 5 bases at J, leaving 8 bases unmatched. This CDR3 region has 16 residues. This CDR3 reads CASSHEAGGPGDTQYF. Here the CDR3 DNA reads TGCGCCAGCAGCCATGAAGCGGGGGGGCCGGGAGATACGCAGTATTTT.

A few counts support this clone. The V and J genes are TRBV11-3 and TRBJ2-1; TRBD2 matches at 9 bases. This CDR3 spans 15 amino acids. V was clipped by 4 bases and J by 4 bases; unmatched bases: 5. Looked up from germline, CDR1 is SGHNT and CDR2 is YENEEA. The CDR3 DNA is TGTGCCAGCAGCTCCTCGCGGGGGGGGTACAATGAGCAGTTCTTC. This sequence encodes CASSSSRGGYNEQFF.

The V gene is TRBV4-2, the J gene TRBJ1-3; D unresolved. The CDR3 extends over 15 amino acids. V was pared by 0 bases and J by 3 bases, with 9 bases between. Germline V gene data show CDR1 as LGHNA and CDR2 as YNFKEQ. The CDR3 region has the DNA TGTGCCAGCAGCCAAGATCCGTCAGATGGAAACACCATATATTTT. This translates into CASSQDPSDGNTIYF.

The V call is TRBV9, the J call TRBJ2-3; D perhaps matches TRBD2 (6 bases). V dropped 2 bases and J dropped 0 bases, with 10 bases sitting between them. The length of the CDR3 is 15 residues. CDR1 is SGDLS and CDR2 is YYNGEE in the germline V gene. CDR3 amino acids: CASSVSGRSTDTQYF. The CDR3 DNA reads as TGTGCCAGCAGCGTCAGCGGGCGTAGCACAGATACGCAGTATTTT.

The genes are TRBV27 and TRBJ1-5, with TRBD1 matching 12 bases. V dropped 4 bases and J dropped 7; count of bases not matched to a gene: 8. The CDR3 totals 16 residues. Germline-derived CDR1 and CDR2 are MNHEY and SMNVEV (reference sequence). CDR3 bases: TGTGCCAGCAGTTCTCCGGGACAGGGGGCCATACAGCCCCAGCATTTT. It is translated as CASSSPGQGAIQPQHF.

The chain has TRBV12-3 or TRBV12-4 and TRBJ1-2, with D uncertain. V shed 4 bases and J shed 3 bases, with 6 bases lying between them. There are 12 residues in the CDR3. Here the CDR3 DNA reads TGTGCCAGCAGTTACGGGGACTATGGCTACACCTTC. As protein: CASSYGDYGYTF.

The chain links TRBV10-3 to TRBJ1-5; perhaps TRBD1 as D (6 bases). This CDR3 has 17 residues. Germline CDR1 is ENHRY and CDR2 is SYGVKD. Trimming removed 3 bases at V and 2 bases at J, with 17 bases between. CDR3 sequence (DNA): TGTGCCATCAGTGACGGACAGATGGGCCGTGGCAATCAGCCCCAGCATTTT. It encodes CAISDGQMGRGNQPQHF.

The V call is TRBV7-8, the J call TRBJ2-1; 13 bases are shared with TRBD2. Germline assignment: CDR1 SGHVS and CDR2 FQNEAQ. V lost 1 base to trimming and J lost 4 bases; unmatched junction nucleotides: 7. This CDR3 contains 18 residues. In DNA, the CDR3 is TGTGCCAGCAGCTTAGGGCCCGAACTAGCGGGGGGGTACAATGAGCAGTTCTTC. It encodes CASSLGPELAGGYNEQFF.